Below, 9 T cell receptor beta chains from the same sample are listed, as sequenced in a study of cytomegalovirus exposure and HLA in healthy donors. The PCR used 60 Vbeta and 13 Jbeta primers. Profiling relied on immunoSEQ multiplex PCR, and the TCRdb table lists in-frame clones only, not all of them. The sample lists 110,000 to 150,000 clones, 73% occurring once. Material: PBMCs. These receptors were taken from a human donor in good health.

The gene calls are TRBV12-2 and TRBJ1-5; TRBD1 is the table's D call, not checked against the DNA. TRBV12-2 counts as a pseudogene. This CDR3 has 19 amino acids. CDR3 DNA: TGTGCAAGTCGCTTACCATTTACTTCGGGACAGGGCATGGGTCAGCCCCAGCATTTT. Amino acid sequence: CASRLPFTSGQGMGQPQHF.

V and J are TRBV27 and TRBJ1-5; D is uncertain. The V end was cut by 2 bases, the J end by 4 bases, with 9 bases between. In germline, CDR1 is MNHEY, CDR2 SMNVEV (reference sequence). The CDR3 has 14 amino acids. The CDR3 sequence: CASSLTGRNQPQHF. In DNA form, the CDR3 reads TGTGCCAGCAGTTTAACGGGGAGAAATCAGCCCCAGCATTTT.

CDR3 sequence: CASSRGGSDTQYF. The CDR3 nucleotides read TGTGCCAGCAGTCGAGGGGGTTCTGATACGCAGTATTTT. V gene TRBV7-3 combines with J gene TRBJ2-3, with a weak D call TRBD1 (6 bases). V was cut by 6 bases and J by 6 bases, with 13 bases left in between. The CDR3 has 13 amino acids. CDR1 is SGHTA, CDR2 FQGTGA, per germline.

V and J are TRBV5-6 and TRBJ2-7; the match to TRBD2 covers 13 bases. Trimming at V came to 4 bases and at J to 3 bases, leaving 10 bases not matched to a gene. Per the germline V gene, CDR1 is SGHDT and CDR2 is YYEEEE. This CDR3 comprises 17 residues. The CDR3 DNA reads TGTGCCAGCAGCCTGGGACTAGCGGGGCTAGCAAGCTACGAGCAGTACTTC. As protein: CASSLGLAGLASYEQYF.

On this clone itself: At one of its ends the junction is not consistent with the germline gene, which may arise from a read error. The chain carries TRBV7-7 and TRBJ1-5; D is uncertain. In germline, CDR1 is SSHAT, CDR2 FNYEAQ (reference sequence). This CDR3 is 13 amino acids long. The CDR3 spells CASSLRPDQAQHF. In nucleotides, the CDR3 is TGTGCTAGCAGCCTAAGACCTGACCAGGCCCAGCATTTT.

The CDR3: CASSQDRQVYGYTF. In DNA, the CDR3 is TGTGCCAGCAGCCAAGATAGACAGGTCTATGGCTACACCTTC. The gene calls are TRBV4-2 and TRBJ1-2, with D tentatively TRBD1 (6 bases). The germline CDR1 and CDR2 sequences are LGHNA and YNFKEQ. With 0 bases removed from V and 4 bases from J, the gap between germline ends came to 9 bases. CDR3 length equals 14 residues.

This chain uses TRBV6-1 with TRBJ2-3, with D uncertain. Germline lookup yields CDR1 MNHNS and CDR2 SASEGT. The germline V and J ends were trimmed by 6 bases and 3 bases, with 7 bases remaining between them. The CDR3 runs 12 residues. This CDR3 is CASSPPTDTQYF. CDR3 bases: TGTGCCAGCAGCCCCCCAACAGATACGCAGTATTTT.

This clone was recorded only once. The CDR3 is CASSPGLAGAPSTDTQYF. CDR3 bases: TGTGCCAGCAGCCCTGGACTAGCGGGGGCACCTAGCACAGATACGCAGTATTTT. The J gene is TRBJ2-3, the V gene TRBV5-4; 13 bases match TRBD2. Germline CDR1 and CDR2: SGHNT and YYREEE (reference sequence). The CDR3 has 18 amino acids. The V and J ends lost 4 bases and 0 bases, in that order; junction bases with no gene match: 8.

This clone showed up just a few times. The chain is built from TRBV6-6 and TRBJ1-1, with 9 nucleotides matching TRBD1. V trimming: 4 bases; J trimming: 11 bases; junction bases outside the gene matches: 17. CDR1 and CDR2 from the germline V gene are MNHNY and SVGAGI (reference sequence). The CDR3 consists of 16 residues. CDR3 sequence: CASSSSRDRASWGAFF. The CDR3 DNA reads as TGTGCCAGCAGTTCCTCTCGGGACAGGGCCTCTTGGGGCGCTTTCTTT.